This entry lists 21 T cell receptor beta chains sequenced from one sample in a study of beta chain features in type 1 diabetes. TCRB transcripts that were expressed got sequenced, as all of the isolated RNA had been reverse transcribed. Only in-frame clones appear in the TCRdb table, and some are missing; sequencing was by immunoSEQ multiplex PCR. This table has under 800,000 clones, about 16% appearing once. Sequenced input: naive CD4+ T cells from blood. These receptors originate from a man aged 18 to 29 in good health.

In its sample, this clone was seen a few times. V is TRBV5-4 and J is TRBJ1-3; D is uncertain. The CDR3 contains 15 residues. V lost 4 bases and J lost 0, with 11 bases in between. CDR1 SGHNT and CDR2 YYREEE come from the germline V gene (reference sequence). The CDR3 here is CASSAGSHSGNTIYF. The DNA for the CDR3 is TGTGCCAGCAGCGCGGGCTCCCACTCTGGAAACACCATATATTTT.

This clone was seen a few times. V usage is TRBV7-6 and J usage is TRBJ2-1, with D uncertain. Germline V CDR1 and CDR2: SGHVS, FNYEAQ. The V end was cut by 5 bases, the J end by 1 base, with 12 bases between. The CDR3 extends over 15 amino acids. CDR3 loop: CASSHGSWSYNEQFF. The DNA of the CDR3 is TGTGCCAGCAGCCACGGTTCATGGTCCTACAATGAGCAGTTCTTC.

There are a few counts of this clone. The V and J genes are TRBV7-2 and TRBJ1-5, with D uncertain. Germline CDR1 SGHTA, CDR2 FQGNSA. The length of the CDR3 is 15 residues. V lost 1 base, J lost 1 base, and 8 bases lay in between. The CDR3: CASSLDLNSNQPQHF. The CDR3 region has the DNA TGTGCCAGCAGCTTAGATCTCAACAGCAATCAGCCCCAGCATTTT.

This clone was detected a few times. CDR3 residues: CASSQPGTGNDEQYF. The CDR3 DNA is TGTGCCAGCAGCCAGCCCGGGACAGGGAACGACGAGCAGTACTTC. The chain couples TRBV5-4 to TRBJ2-7; 9 bases fit TRBD1. Losses at the gene ends were 4 bases for V and 5 bases for J; bases not matched to a gene: 10. The CDR3 is made up of 15 amino acids. The germline V gene encodes CDR1 SGHNT and CDR2 YYREEE (reference sequence).

The J gene is TRBJ1-3, the V gene TRBV20-1, with no clear D. CDR1 and CDR2 (germline): DFQATT, SNEGSKA (reference sequence). CDR3 length: 11 amino acids. The V end was cut by 1 base, the J end by 7 bases, with 5 bases between. The CDR3 coding sequence is TGCAGTGCTAGAGCTCGCAACACCATATATTTT. Encoded protein: CSARARNTIYF.

The chain employs TRBV6-4 and TRBJ2-1, with TRBD1 identical over 9 bases. Germline lookup yields CDR1 MRHNA and CDR2 SNTAGT. V shed 2 bases and J 5 bases; nucleotides not matched to a gene: 10. The CDR3 is 17 residues long. For the CDR3, the DNA is TGTGCCAGCAGTGACCGCCCGGGGACAGGGTACAACAATGAGCAGTTCTTC. Protein sequence: CASSDRPGTGYNNEQFF.

The chain uses TRBV20-1 and TRBJ2-7; no firm D call. V was shortened by 6 bases and J by 3 bases, with 6 bases between the two germline ends. The CDR3 length is 10 residues. CDR1 DFQATT and CDR2 SNEGSKA come from the germline V gene (reference sequence). Here the CDR3 reads CSAQSYEQYF. CDR3 bases: TGCAGTGCCCAGAGCTACGAGCAGTACTTC.

This clone was counted only a few times. The chain uses TRBV18 and TRBJ2-3, with TRBD2 as a possible D gene (5 bases). The length of the CDR3 is 15 residues. Trimming shortened V by 0 bases and J by 6 bases, and 13 bases separated the two germline ends. The germline V gene has CDR1 KGHSH and CDR2 LQKENI. CDR3 DNA: TGTGCCAGCTCACCACCCTCGAGGGAACGGGATACGCAGTATTTT. Translation gives CASSPPSRERDTQYF.

This clone turned up a few times. The rearrangement uses TRBV29-1 and TRBJ2-3, with 9 bases aligning to TRBD2. The CDR3 is made up of 15 amino acids. Trimming cost V 4 bases and J 11 bases; bases outside gene matches: 16. Per germline, CDR1 SQVTM and CDR2 ANQGSEA. This CDR3 reads CSVGFAGGYTDEQYF. The CDR3 nucleotides are TGCAGCGTTGGATTCGCGGGAGGGTACACAGATGAGCAGTATTTT.

The chain carries TRBV7-9 and TRBJ1-3; tentative D call: TRBD1 (6 bases). The germline CDR1 and CDR2 sequences are SEHNR and FQNEAQ (reference sequence). The CDR3 is 14 amino acids. Between the trimmed V and J ends, which lost 3 bases and 4 bases, there was a span of 10 bases. CDR3 sequence: CASSLIQGGNTIYF. CDR3 bases: TGTGCCAGCAGCTTGATACAGGGAGGAAACACCATATATTTT.

This clone was seen a few times. The V gene is TRBV11-2, the J gene TRBJ2-7; TRBD1 aligns across 9 bases. The CDR3 runs 16 residues. The J segment lost 2 bases and the V segment lost 6 bases, leaving 11 bases of the junction unmatched. Germline V gene sequence: CDR1 SGHAT, CDR2 FQNNGV. The DNA of the CDR3 is TGTGCCAGCAGACGACCGGGACAGGGAGCTACCTACGAGCAGTACTTC. Amino acids: CASRRPGQGATYEQYF.

The chain is built from TRBV7-9 and TRBJ1-1, with D tentatively TRBD1 (5 bases). The V and J ends lost 1 base and 4 bases respectively, with 13 bases between them. Germline V gene data show CDR1 as SEHNR and CDR2 as FQNEAQ (reference sequence). The CDR3 runs 15 residues. CDR3 in amino acids: CASSLGLGEATEAFF. CDR3 sequence (DNA): TGTGCCAGCAGCTTAGGTCTAGGGGAGGCCACTGAAGCTTTCTTT.

This clone has only a few counts. The genes are TRBV5-1 and TRBJ2-3, with TRBD2 matching over 9 bases. This CDR3 contains 13 residues. Germline V gene sequence: CDR1 SGHRS, CDR2 YFSETQ. J was trimmed by 4 bases and V by 4 bases; bases with no gene match: 1. CDR3 region: CASSRTSADTQYF. The CDR3 bases are TGCGCCAGCAGCCGGACTAGCGCAGATACGCAGTATTTT.

This sequence joins TRBV19 and TRBJ2-2, with no clear D. The CDR3 is made up of 14 amino acids. CDR1 and CDR2 from the germline V gene are LNHDA and SQIVND (reference sequence). V lost 1 base and J lost 7, with 10 bases in between. CDR3 in amino acids: CASSIGWDNGELFF. The DNA of the CDR3 is TGTGCCAGTAGTATAGGGTGGGATAACGGGGAGCTGTTTTTT.

This sequence joins TRBV6-6 and TRBJ2-5; TRBD2 aligns across 7 bases. V was pared by 8 bases and J by 9 bases, with 12 bases of the junction left unmatched. The CDR3 is 13 amino acids. Germline-derived CDR1 and CDR2 are MNHNY and SVGAGI (reference sequence). The CDR3 DNA is TGTGCCAGCCATACGAGCGGGATGGTGGCCCAGTACTTC. Translated, it gives CASHTSGMVAQYF.

In the case of this clone: Other DNA sequences of this sample code for an identical CDR3. The chain recombines TRBV28 with TRBJ2-3; D not resolved. This CDR3 comprises 13 residues. V was trimmed by 4 bases and J by 2 bases, leaving 7 bases between them. The germline gives CDR1 MDHEN, CDR2 SYDVKM. The CDR3 loop reads CASSSPNTDTQYF. Here the CDR3 DNA reads TGTGCCAGCAGTTCTCCAAACACAGATACGCAGTATTTT.

The rearrangement uses TRBV7-3 and TRBJ1-1; 8 nucleotides line up with TRBD1. From germline, CDR1 is SGHTA and CDR2 FQGTGA. J lost 4 bases, V lost 5 bases, and 9 bases had no gene match. This CDR3 spans 15 amino acids. The DNA for the CDR3 is TGTGCCAGCAGCCCGGACAGGGCAAGAGGCACTGAAGCTTTCTTT. It translates to CASSPDRARGTEAFF.

The chain recombines TRBV7-9 with TRBJ1-2, with no clear D. This CDR3 comprises 14 residues. Trimming stripped 4 bases from V and 3 bases from J, with 12 bases between. CDR1 SEHNR and CDR2 FQNEAQ come from the germline V gene (reference sequence). In DNA form, the CDR3 reads TGTGCCAGCAGCTCACACCCCGAGGACTATGGCTACACCTTC. This gives the protein CASSSHPEDYGYTF.

This chain joins TRBV29-1 and TRBJ2-2, with D tentatively TRBD1 (5 bases). Trimming took 4 bases from V and 5 from J, leaving 11 bases between them. This CDR3 has 13 residues. Germline V CDR1 and CDR2: SQVTM, ANQGSEA. The CDR3 DNA reads TGCAGCGTTGGGACAAAGTATACCGGGGAGCTGTTTTTT. It translates to CSVGTKYTGELFF.

V is TRBV18 and J is TRBJ2-6; either TRBD1 or TRBD2 may fit D (6 bases each). In germline, CDR1 is KGHSH, CDR2 LQKENI. V was pared by 2 bases and J by 0 bases, with 17 bases between. The CDR3 runs to 19 residues. The chain's CDR3 is CASSPGGNRALSGANVLTF. CDR3 in DNA: TGTGCCAGCTCACCAGGCGGGAACAGGGCGCTCTCTGGGGCCAACGTCCTGACTTTC.

The chain joins TRBV21-1 to TRBJ2-3. TRBV21-1 is a documented pseudogene. CDR3 length equals 16 residues. The CDR3 nucleotides are TGTGCCAGCAGCAAAGCGCTTTGCAGGACGACAGATACGCAGTATTTT. Translated: CASSKALCRTTDTQYF.